The rows below give T cell receptor beta chains drawn from one sample of a study of siplizumab effects on memory and regulatory T cells. Profiling relied on immunoSEQ multiplex PCR, and the TCRdb table lists in-frame clones only, not all of them. The sample shows fewer than 100,000 clones, roughly 94% of them seen only once. Sequenced input: CD8+ T cells sorted from blood. The origin of the receptors is a human donor in good health. Both conserved end residues are part of each CDR3. The order of the fields is CDR3 DNA, CDR3 protein, J gene, CDR3 length, V gene, D gene, clone size. A D gene is named only where the DNA matches it firmly. Clone size is not always given. Where it is, it says once, few, many or a class for expanded clones.

TGTGCCAGCAGTTCAGGGGAAGTGGGAGGAAACACCATATATTTT,CASSSGEVGGNTIYF,TRBJ1-3,15,TRBV27,.,.
TGTGCCAGTAGAAAGGCTACTCAGGGATGGAGTGAAAAACTGTTTTTT,CASRKATQGWSEKLFF,TRBJ1-4,16,TRBV19,.,.
TGTGCCAGCAGCCAAGACGCCTACGAGCAGTACTTC,CASSQDAYEQYF,TRBJ2-7,12,TRBV14,.,.
TGCGCCAGCAGCCAAGATCCCGGCAGGGCCTACGAGCAGTACTTC,CASSQDPGRAYEQYF,TRBJ2-7,15,TRBV4-1,.,once
TGTGCCAGCAGCTTATCGGGCAATCAGCCCCAGCATTTT,CASSLSGNQPQHF,TRBJ1-5,13,TRBV11-2,.,.
TGTGCCAGCAGTGTTCAGACAGGTCGGTACACTGAAGCTTTCTTT,CASSVQTGRYTEAFF,TRBJ1-1,15,TRBV27,.,.
TGCAGCGTTGAAAACACTGAACATGCCTACGAGCAGTACTTC,CSVENTEHAYEQYF,TRBJ2-7,14,TRBV29-1,.,.
TGTGCCAGCAGCCCGAGCGGTGGGACCCAGTACTTC,CASSPSGGTQYF,TRBJ2-5,12,TRBV5-4,.,once
TGTGCCAGCAACCCGGCTAGGAGGAACACTGAAGCTTTCTTT,CASNPARRNTEAFF,TRBJ1-1,14,TRBV28,.,.
TGTGCCACCGCGGCGGGCCAACGAGCGGAGACCCAGTACTTC,CATAAGQRAETQYF,TRBJ2-5,14,TRBV28,.,.
TGCGCCAGCAGTGAGTTCAAGGGTACTGAAGCTTTCTTT,CASSEFKGTEAFF,TRBJ1-1,13,TRBV10-1,.,.
TGTGCCAGACCGGTAAAAAGCGGGAGCTACGAGCAGTACTTC,CARPVKSGSYEQYF,TRBJ2-7,14,TRBV19,TRBD2,.
TGTGCCAGTAGTATCAGCGGGAGCTCCTACAATGAGCAGTTCTTC,CASSISGSSYNEQFF,TRBJ2-1,15,TRBV19,TRBD2,.
TGTGCCAGCAGCTTGGTTACTACTATCTCCTACGAGCAGTACTTC,CASSLVTTISYEQYF,TRBJ2-7,15,TRBV5-5,.,.
TGTGCCAGCAGCCCACGGGGAGACAGGAACACCGGGGAGCTGTTTTTT,CASSPRGDRNTGELFF,TRBJ2-2,16,TRBV7-8,.,once
TGTGCCAGCAGTGAAGGGATAGTGGCGGGAGGGCCCTATGAGCAGTTCTTC,CASSEGIVAGGPYEQFF,TRBJ2-1,17,TRBV6-4,TRBD2,.
TGTGCCAGCAGCCAGCCTAGCAATCAGCCCCAGCATTTT,CASSQPSNQPQHF,TRBJ1-5,13,TRBV28,.,.
TGTGCTAGTGGTTTCGGACAGGAGCAGTTCTTC,CASGFGQEQFF,TRBJ2-1,11,TRBV12-5,.,.
TGTGCCAGCAGCTTCCGGACAGGAAACGAGCAGTTCTTC,CASSFRTGNEQFF,TRBJ2-1,13,TRBV7-9,TRBD1,.
TGTGCCAGCAGTTACCGGACAGGGGGCTTGGATGAGCAGTTCTTC,CASSYRTGGLDEQFF,TRBJ2-1,15,TRBV6-5,TRBD1,.
TGTGCCAGCAGCCTCGGGACTAGCGAACCAGTGGGGGGGGCCAACGTCCTGACTTTC,CASSLGTSEPVGGANVLTF,TRBJ2-6,19,TRBV7-6,TRBD2,.
TGTGCCAGCAGCCCCCTAATGGGGGTCTCCTACGAGCAGTACTTC,CASSPLMGVSYEQYF,TRBJ2-7,15,TRBV27,.,once
TGCAGCGGGGACAGGGACTATGAGCAGTTCTTC,CSGDRDYEQFF,TRBJ2-1,11,TRBV29-1,TRBD1,.
TGTGCCAGCAGGTCGACAGGGTGGGAAGAGACCCAGTACTTC,CASRSTGWEETQYF,TRBJ2-5,14,TRBV7-8,TRBD1,.
TGTGCCAGCAGCTCGGGGGGGCATGGCTACACCTTC,CASSSGGHGYTF,TRBJ1-2,12,TRBV5-6,.,.
TGCAGCGTTAAACCGGGACAAGAAAGGGGTTACACCTTC,CSVKPGQERGYTF,TRBJ1-2,13,TRBV29-1,.,once
TGTGCCAGCAGCGGATCCCACACAGATACGCAGTATTTT,CASSGSHTDTQYF,TRBJ2-3,13,TRBV9,.,.
TGTGCCAGCGGACCAGAGGGGATCGACGAGCAGTACTTC,CASGPEGIDEQYF,TRBJ2-7,13,TRBV28,.,few
TGTGCCAGCAGTGGGGGACAGTACTATGGCTACACCTTC,CASSGGQYYGYTF,TRBJ1-2,13,TRBV2,TRBD1,once
TGTGCCAGCAGTCGCACCGCGGACGAGCAGTACTTC,CASSRTADEQYF,TRBJ2-7,12,TRBV6-5,.,.
TGTGCCAGCAGCCAAGCAAGCGGATCCTACGAGCAGTACTTC,CASSQASGSYEQYF,TRBJ2-7,14,TRBV4-2,.,.
TGCGCCAGCAGCCTACAACCTCTAGCGGGCCTAAACACCGGGGAGCTGTTTTTT,CASSLQPLAGLNTGELFF,TRBJ2-2,18,TRBV4-1,TRBD2,.
TGTGCCAGCAGCTTTGGGACCGAAGCTTTCTTT,CASSFGTEAFF,TRBJ1-1,11,TRBV5-6,.,.
TGTGCCAGCTGTCAAGGGGGGTACAATGAGCAGTTCTTC,CASCQGGYNEQFF,TRBJ2-1,13,TRBV27,.,.
TGTGCCAGCAGCACACTAGCGGGAGGGTCGGAGAGTGGGGAGCAGTACTTC,CASSTLAGGSESGEQYF,TRBJ2-7,17,TRBV27,TRBD2,.
TGTGCCAGCCCACAGGGCTTTTATGGCTACACCTTC,CASPQGFYGYTF,TRBJ1-2,12,TRBV11-3,.,.
TGTGCCAGCAGACAGGGGAACACTGAAGCTTTCTTT,CASRQGNTEAFF,TRBJ1-1,12,TRBV6-5,.,.
TGTGCCAGTAGGGGGACAGCGTATGAAGCTTTCTTT,CASRGTAYEAFF,TRBJ1-1,12,TRBV19,TRBD1,.
TGTGCCAGCAGTCCAAGGGGGGGGCTGCAGTTCTTC,CASSPRGGLQFF,TRBJ2-1,12,TRBV27,.,few
TGCGCCAGCAGCCAAGGCCCCGGACTGGGGGAGACCCAGTACTTC,CASSQGPGLGETQYF,TRBJ2-5,15,TRBV4-1,.,.
TGTGCCAGCAGCTTAGGTATCAGGACGAAGCAGTTCTTC,CASSLGIRTKQFF,TRBJ2-1,13,TRBV7-8,.,.
TGCGCCAGCAGCCAAGACCCCATAAGCACAGATACGCAGTATTTT,CASSQDPISTDTQYF,TRBJ2-3,15,TRBV4-1,.,.
TGTGCCAGCAGTACCTCGCCTAGCGGGAGCTACGAGCAGTACTTC,CASSTSPSGSYEQYF,TRBJ2-7,15,TRBV6-6,TRBD2,.
TGCAGCGTTGAAGAGAACGGGCAGGAGCAGTACTTC,CSVEENGQEQYF,TRBJ2-7,12,TRBV29-1,.,.